This T cell receptor beta chain was captured by sequencing in a study of T cell responses to AZD1222 COVID-19 vaccine (TCRdb year 2021). About the investigation overall: A total of approximately 240 trial participants underwent TCR sequencing, of whom about 210 received two doses of AZD1222 and about 25 received two doses of the MenACWY control vaccine. Trial participants were enrolled by age into 18-55, 56-69 and 70-plus year subgroups, with approximately 150, 30 and 60 TCR-sequenced participants respectively.

The germline V gene sets CDR1 to SGDLS and CDR2 to YYNGEE. Reading from cysteine to phenylalanine, the CDR3 counts 13 amino acids. Left in the record is the CDR3 DNA by itself, 39 bases read in frame from the first base. V and J lose 4 bases and 3 bases, and a span of 11 bases separates them. What the authors observed across the whole study: Spike-specific TCR breadth and depth rose significantly after two AZD1222 doses compared with day 0 and with MenACWY recipients. Only five to seven AZD1222 recipients were SARS-CoV-2 seropositive at baseline, limiting conclusions about previously exposed vaccinees. Participants were mostly white British, with more females than males. The authors suggested clonal diversity may have been underestimated. The vaccine-associated CD4 TCRs covered the entire spike protein, and the dominant responses fell in regions 160-218 and 743-854. Nearly half of unique spike-specific TCRs reportedly recognized epitopes outside regions mutated in the B.1.351 and B.1.1.7 variants. In the small 56-69-year group, the increase in depth fell short of significance, most likely because of low power. Because no samples from the day 14 peak response were available, repertoires could be characterized only after the peak T cell response.

Per the publication, the time point label means: about 28 days (+/-7) after the second vaccine dose. Because spike-specific TCR depth and breadth did not differ between the two schedules, AZD1222 recipients who got a second dose at roughly 4 weeks were pooled with those who got a second dose at roughly 12 weeks. The vaccinee samples were drawn from two UK trials, COV001 and COV002, one of which was a single-blind randomized controlled phase 2/3 trial testing AZD1222 (ChAdOx1 nCoV-19) in healthy adults. For TCRbeta chain sequencing, PBMC samples from trial participants were taken at day 0 and at day 28 after the second dose. The CDR3 regions of human TCRbeta chains were analyzed by immunosequencing. Processing in the source paper ran as follows. Repertoire TCRs were checked for matches against a reference library of SARS-CoV-2-specific TCRs that had been generated using the MIRA antigen-specificity platform. Breadth was defined as the fraction of unique TCRs that were SARS-CoV-2-associated, and depth was defined as the fraction of total T cells that were SARS-CoV-2-associated. Each spike-specific TCR was assigned to its reactive spike region and to a CD4 or CD8 class using the MIRA data. Log10-transformed breadth and depth values were compared by one-way ANOVA with Sidak's multiple comparisons tests. What TCRdb holds here is the immuneACCESS table cut down to in-frame rearrangements. Part of the clones is not present; checked against another copy, under half of the missing clones reflect an unresolved V gene, and the others are unexplained. The V and J calls and clone size come from that table; D and trimming were worked out from the DNA. Counted in this sample were over 150,000 clones; roughly 92% of them appeared once. The top ten hold roughly 0.99% of the sample.

In the case of this clone: Which antigen it targets is not known. Base quality data are lacking; no much larger clone is found one base away.

This clonotype originated in an adult who received the AZD1222 COVID-19 vaccine. This receptor chain uses TRBV9 and TRBJ2-7; TRBD2 is a possible D gene, resting on 5 matching bases. The specimen comprised peripheral blood, sampled 28 days after the second AZD1222 dose. The CDR3 sequence is CASSHGGGYEQYF. The sequenced DNA: TGTGCCAGCAGCCACGGAGGCGGCTACGAGCAGTACTTC.